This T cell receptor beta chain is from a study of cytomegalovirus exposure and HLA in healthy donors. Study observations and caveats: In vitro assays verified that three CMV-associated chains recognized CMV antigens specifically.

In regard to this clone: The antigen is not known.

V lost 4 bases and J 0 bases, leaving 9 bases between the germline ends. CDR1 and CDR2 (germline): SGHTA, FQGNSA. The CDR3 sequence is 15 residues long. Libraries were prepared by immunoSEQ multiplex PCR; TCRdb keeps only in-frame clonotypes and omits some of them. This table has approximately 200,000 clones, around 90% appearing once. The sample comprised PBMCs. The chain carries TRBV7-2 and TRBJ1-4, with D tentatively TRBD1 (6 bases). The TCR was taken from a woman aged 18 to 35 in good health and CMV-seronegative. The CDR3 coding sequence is TGTGCCAGCAGCTCGAGGACAGCAACTAATGAAAAACTGTTTTTT. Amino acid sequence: CASSSRTATNEKLFF.